The sequence of this T cell receptor beta chain was determined in a study of cytomegalovirus exposure and HLA in healthy donors. Study-wide background: In an early release, HLA-typed donors contributed tens of millions of unique TCR sequences.

This clone has a handful of counts. Its antigen remains unidentified. Primers: 60 Vbeta forward and 13 Jbeta reverse. Clones were read by immunoSEQ multiplex PCR, and TCRdb kept only the in-frame ones, dropping some. Of some 200,000 clones in the sample, roughly 8.7% were seen once. This CDR3 comprises 13 residues. The V gene lost 4 bases and the J gene lost 5 bases, with 12 bases spanning the gap. From germline, CDR1 is SGHDT and CDR2 YYEEEE. Study findings and constraints: The analysis excluded some indistinguishable V segments, including TRBV6-2 and TRBV6-3. Later on, an analysis tied roughly 17,000 TCR beta sequences to HLA alleles at 0.05 false discovery rate.

This chain joins TRBV5-6 and TRBJ2-5; D is possibly TRBD1 (5 bases). This receptor was taken from a woman aged 25 to 45 in good health and CMV-seropositive. Sequenced input: PBMCs. CDR3: CASSRQLWETQYF. In DNA form, the CDR3 reads TGTGCCAGCAGCCGACAGTTGTGGGAGACCCAGTACTTC.